These 24 T cell receptor beta chains were sequenced from one sample in a study of OX40 agonist ivuxolimab in advanced cancers. Profiling relied on immunoSEQ multiplex PCR, and the TCRdb table lists in-frame clones only, not all of them. This table has some 54,000 clones, approximately 86% appearing once. The sample here was CD4+ or CD8+ T cells sorted from blood, taken in a trial of the OX40 agonist ivuxolimab. The receptors shown here come from an adult with an advanced solid tumor such as melanoma, head and neck, liver or kidney cancer.

The genes are TRBV19 and TRBJ2-1; 11 bases are shared with TRBD2. Germline V gives CDR1 LNHDA, CDR2 SQIVND (reference sequence). The CDR3 contains 17 residues. Losses at the gene ends were 8 bases for V and 4 bases for J; bases not matched to a gene: 13. The CDR3 nucleotides are TGTGCCAGTCGATTCACGCGGACTAGCGGGCAATACAATGAGCAGTTCTTC. This encodes CASRFTRTSGQYNEQFF.

The chain links TRBV11-3 to TRBJ2-3; D possibly matches TRBD1 or TRBD2 (5 bases each). CDR1 and CDR2 (germline): SGHNT, YENEEA. The CDR3 is 16 amino acids. Trimming stripped 4 bases from V and 4 bases from J, with 18 bases between. CDR3 protein: CASSSHGTPSADTQYF. CDR3 DNA sequence: TGTGCCAGCAGCTCGCACGGGACCCCCAGCGCAGATACGCAGTATTTT.

V usage is TRBV4-3 and J usage is TRBJ1-3; possibly TRBD1 for D (6 bases). Germline loops: CDR1 LGHNA, CDR2 YSLEER. This CDR3 spans 15 amino acids. V lost 4 bases and J 4 bases, leaving 14 bases between the germline ends. In DNA, the CDR3 is TGCGCCAGCAGCCTTCTAAGGGGACAAGGAAACACCATATATTTT. Translating it yields CASSLLRGQGNTIYF.

The count of this clone is one. V is TRBV5-6 and J is TRBJ2-3; D is uncertain. Germline V gene data show CDR1 as SGHDT and CDR2 as YYEEEE. The CDR3 covers 14 residues. Trimming left V 4 bases short and J 4 bases short, with 13 bases between. The CDR3 nucleotides read TGTGCCAGCAGCCTCCAAGGCGCGGCAGATACGCAGTATTTT. Translated: CASSLQGAADTQYF. Together with reference TRBV5-6 and TRBJ2-3, the CDR3 gives the full variable domain: DAGVTQSPTHLIKTRGQQVTLRCSPKSGHDTVSWYQQALGQGPQFIFQYYEEEERQRGNFPDRFSGHQFPNYSSELNVNALLLGDSALYLCASSLQGAADTQYFGPGTRLTVL.

The rearrangement links TRBV9 to TRBJ2-2; the match to TRBD1 covers 7 bases. From germline, CDR1 is SGDLS and CDR2 YYNGEE. V lost 2 bases to trimming and J lost 5 bases; unmatched junction nucleotides: 15. The CDR3 runs 18 residues. The CDR3 DNA reads TGTGCCAGCAGCGTTAACCTTGCGGAAGACAGGGAGACCGGGGAGCTGTTTTTT. Translated: CASSVNLAEDRETGELFF.

CDR3 nucleotide sequence: TGTGCCAGCAGCGGACAGCCCTCTGGAAACACCATATATTTT. The encoded protein is CASSGQPSGNTIYF. V usage is TRBV2 and J usage is TRBJ1-3; weak D call: TRBD1 (6 bases). CDR1 SNHLY and CDR2 FYNNEI come from the germline V gene. Between the trimmed V and J ends, which lost 6 bases and 0 bases, there was a span of 9 bases. CDR3 size: 14 residues.

This clone was observed a few times. The rearrangement links TRBV19 to TRBJ2-7, with TRBD1 as a possible D gene (6 bases). Germline CDR1 and CDR2: LNHDA and SQIVND (reference sequence). The CDR3 contains 14 residues. V was shortened by 5 bases and J by 2 bases, with 13 bases between the two germline ends. In DNA, the CDR3 is TGTGCCAGTAGTGCCCGGGACACCGCCTACGAGCAGTACTTC. Translating gives CASSARDTAYEQYF.

The chain recombines TRBV19 with TRBJ1-1; possibly TRBD1 for D (6 bases). Germline V gives CDR1 LNHDA, CDR2 SQIVND (reference sequence). Trimming removed 7 bases from V and 2 bases from J, with 23 bases in between. The CDR3 runs to 17 residues. As DNA, the CDR3 is TGTGCCAGTACCAACGGACTGACAGGTCCCCCAAACACTGAAGCTTTCTTT. Translated, it gives CASTNGLTGPPNTEAFF.

This chain joins TRBV5-6 and TRBJ2-2, with 7 bases aligning to TRBD1. The ends lost 3 bases at V and 5 bases at J; junction bases unmatched: 13. This CDR3 has 17 amino acids. Germline-derived CDR1 and CDR2 are SGHDT and YYEEEE. In nucleotides, the CDR3 is TGTGCCAGCAGCTCCCTACAGGGGCATACGCGGACCGGGGAGCTGTTTTTT. This sequence encodes CASSSLQGHTRTGELFF.

V is TRBV4-1 and J is TRBJ2-7; no reliable D call. Trimming removed 1 base at V and 2 bases at J, with 12 bases between. This CDR3 has 15 residues. Germline-derived CDR1 and CDR2 are MGHRA and YSYEKL. This CDR3 reads CASSQGVPFTYEQYF. CDR3 DNA sequence: TGCGCCAGCAGCCAAGGCGTGCCGTTTACCTACGAGCAGTACTTC.

The V gene is TRBV6-1, the J gene TRBJ2-7; 12 bases are shared with TRBD1. The trim removed 1 base at V and 10 bases at J, leaving 5 bases unmatched. The CDR3 runs 14 residues. Germline loops: CDR1 MNHNS, CDR2 SASEGT. The CDR3, as DNA: TGTGCCAGCAGTGAAGGAGGGGACAGGGGGCTTCAGTACTTC. Its translation is CASSEGGDRGLQYF.

This chain connects TRBV5-3 to TRBJ1-4; D not certain. TRBV5-3 is an ORF, with its function uncertain. V lost 4 bases and J 5 bases, leaving 0 bases between the germline ends. The CDR3 length is 10 residues. The CDR3 region is CARSNEKLFF. CDR3 DNA sequence: TGTGCCAGAAGCAATGAAAAACTGTTTTTT.

The chain has TRBV6-4 and TRBJ2-7, with D possibly matching TRBD1 (5 bases). From germline, CDR1 is MRHNA and CDR2 SNTAGT. The CDR3 runs to 14 residues. Trimming stripped 5 bases from V and 2 bases from J, with 13 bases between. Written as DNA, the CDR3 is TGTGCCAGCAGTTTCAGGGATCCCACCTACGAGCAGTACTTC. It is translated as CASSFRDPTYEQYF.

The CDR3 sequence is CASSEGPGYGYTF. In nucleotides, the CDR3 is TGTGCCAGCAGTGAAGGTCCAGGATATGGCTACACCTTC. V gene TRBV6-1 combines with J gene TRBJ1-2; no clear D gene. V was clipped by 1 base and J by 5 bases, with 8 bases between them. Looked up from germline, CDR1 is MNHNS and CDR2 is SASEGT. The CDR3 covers 13 residues.

The chain couples TRBV10-3 to TRBJ2-7, with D possibly matching TRBD1 (6 bases). The germline V and J ends were trimmed by 6 bases and 3 bases, with 12 bases remaining between them. The germline gives CDR1 ENHRY, CDR2 SYGVKD. The CDR3 consists of 13 residues. CDR3 amino acids: CAIREGGFYEQYF. CDR3 DNA: TGTGCCATCAGGGAAGGGGGTTTCTACGAGCAGTACTTC.

This clone was seen a few times. The J gene is TRBJ2-3, the V gene TRBV19; D call uncertain. V lost 8 bases and J lost 4, with 7 bases in between. The CDR3 is 11 residues long. Germline V gene lookup returns CDR1 LNHDA and CDR2 SQIVND (reference sequence). The CDR3 loop reads CASQRSDTQYF. The CDR3 region has the DNA TGTGCCAGTCAGCGTTCAGATACGCAGTATTTT. Supplemented by reference TRBV19 and TRBJ2-3, the full variable domain reads DGGITQSPKYLFRKEGQNVTLSCEQNLNHDAMYWYRQDPGQGLRLIYYSQIVNDFQKGDIAEGYSVSREKKESFPLTVTSAQKNPTAFYLCASQRSDTQYFGPGTRLTVL.

This chain joins TRBV6-1 and TRBJ1-2; tentative D call: TRBD1 (5 bases). With 7 bases removed from V and 4 bases from J, the gap between germline ends came to 7 bases. CDR1 is MNHNS, CDR2 SASEGT, per germline. The CDR3 consists of 11 residues. The CDR3 loop reads CASTRGYGYTF. The CDR3 nucleotides read TGTGCCAGCACTAGGGGCTATGGCTACACCTTC.

The V gene is TRBV15, the J gene TRBJ2-7; D perhaps matches TRBD1 (6 bases). This CDR3 spans 13 amino acids. The germline CDR1 and CDR2 sequences are LNHNV and YYDKDF (reference sequence). Trimming left V 5 bases short and J 7 bases short, with 15 bases between. As DNA, the CDR3 is TGTGCCACCAGCGGCGACAGGTGGAGGGAGCAGTACTTC. It specifies CATSGDRWREQYF.

The chain couples TRBV30 to TRBJ2-2, with 10 bases aligning to TRBD2. Trimming at V came to 5 bases and at J to 6 bases, leaving 15 bases not matched to a gene. Germline V gene data show CDR1 as GTSNPN and CDR2 as SVGIG (reference sequence). The CDR3 sequence is 17 residues long. In DNA, the CDR3 is TGTGCCTGGGAAGGGCCTAGCGGGGGACAGGTAGCCGGGGAGCTGTTTTTT. Protein sequence: CAWEGPSGGQVAGELFF.

V gene TRBV7-6 combines with J gene TRBJ2-5; D perhaps matches TRBD2 (6 bases). Trimming removed 5 bases from V and 2 bases from J, with 18 bases in between. Germline V gene sequence: CDR1 SGHVS, CDR2 FNYEAQ. The CDR3 runs 16 residues. DNA for the CDR3: TGTGCCAGCAGCCCGACCGCTTTAGCGGAGCAAGAGACCCAGTACTTC. This sequence encodes CASSPTALAEQETQYF.

J is TRBJ2-5 and V is TRBV7-7, with a tentative D call TRBD2 (6 bases). CDR3 length: 15 residues. Trimming took off 5 bases at V and 3 bases at J, with 16 bases between the two ends. From germline, CDR1 is SSHAT and CDR2 FNYEAQ (reference sequence). This CDR3 reads CASSRVASEKETQYF. CDR3 DNA sequence: TGTGCCAGCAGCCGCGTGGCTAGCGAAAAAGAGACCCAGTACTTC.

The J gene is TRBJ1-2, the V gene TRBV5-1, with D possibly TRBD1 on 5 matching bases. Germline V CDR1 and CDR2: SGHRS, YFSETQ. V lost 3 bases and J 6 bases, leaving 15 bases between the germline ends. The CDR3 is 14 amino acids. The chain's CDR3 is CASSSDEGVDGYTF. Written as DNA, the CDR3 is TGCGCCAGCAGCTCCGATGAAGGGGTGGATGGCTACACCTTC.

The rearrangement uses TRBV19 and TRBJ2-7; the D gene could be TRBD1 or TRBD2 (6 bases each). Germline V lookup: CDR1 LNHDA, CDR2 SQIVND (reference sequence). V lost 3 bases, J lost 4 bases, and 10 bases lay in between. CDR3 length equals 13 residues. CDR3 nucleotide sequence: TGTGCCAGTAGTATGAGAGGGGGGTACGAGCAGTACTTC. Amino acids: CASSMRGGYEQYF.

The chain couples TRBV19 to TRBJ1-1; D is possibly TRBD1 (5 bases). The CDR3 runs to 14 residues. The germline V gene encodes CDR1 LNHDA and CDR2 SQIVND (reference sequence). Trimming stripped 1 base from V and 1 base from J, with 7 bases between. CDR3 loop: CASSIGRANTEAFF. In nucleotides, the CDR3 is TGTGCCAGTAGTATAGGCAGGGCGAACACTGAAGCTTTCTTT.